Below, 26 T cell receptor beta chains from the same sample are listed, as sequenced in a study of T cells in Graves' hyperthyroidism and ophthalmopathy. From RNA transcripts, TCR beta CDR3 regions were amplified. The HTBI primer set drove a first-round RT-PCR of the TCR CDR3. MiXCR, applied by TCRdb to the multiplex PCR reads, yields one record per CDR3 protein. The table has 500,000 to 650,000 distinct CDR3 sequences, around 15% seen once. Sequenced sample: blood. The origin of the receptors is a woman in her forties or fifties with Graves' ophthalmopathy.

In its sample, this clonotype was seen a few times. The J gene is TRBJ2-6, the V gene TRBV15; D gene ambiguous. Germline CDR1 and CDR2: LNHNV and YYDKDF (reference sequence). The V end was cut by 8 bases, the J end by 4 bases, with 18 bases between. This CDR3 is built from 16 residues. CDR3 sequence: CATEGSPIEGANVLTF. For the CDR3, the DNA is TGTGCCACCGAAGGTTCCCCGATTGAGGGGGCCAACGTCCTGACTTTC.

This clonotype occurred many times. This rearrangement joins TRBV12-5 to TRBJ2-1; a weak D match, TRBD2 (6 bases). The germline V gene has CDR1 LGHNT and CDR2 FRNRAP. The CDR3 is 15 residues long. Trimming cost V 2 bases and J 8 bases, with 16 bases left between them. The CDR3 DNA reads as TGTGCTAGTGGTTTGTGGGGGAGGTTGTATGATGAGCAGTTCTTC. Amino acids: CASGLWGRLYDEQFF.

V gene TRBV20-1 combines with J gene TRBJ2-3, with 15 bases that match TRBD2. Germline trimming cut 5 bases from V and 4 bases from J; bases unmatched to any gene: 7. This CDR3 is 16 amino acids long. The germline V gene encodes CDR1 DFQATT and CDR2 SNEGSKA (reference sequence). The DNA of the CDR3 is TGCAGTGCTTCCCGGACTAGCGGGAGGGCGGCAGATACGCAGTATTTT. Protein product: CSASRTSGRAADTQYF.

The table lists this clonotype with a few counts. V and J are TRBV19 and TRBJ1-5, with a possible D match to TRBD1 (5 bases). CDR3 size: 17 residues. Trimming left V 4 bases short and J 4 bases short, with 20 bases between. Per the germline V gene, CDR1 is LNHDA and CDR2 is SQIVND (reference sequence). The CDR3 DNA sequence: TGTGCCAGTAGTAATTGGCAGGGTCTTGCTGGGAATCAGCCCCAGCATTTT. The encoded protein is CASSNWQGLAGNQPQHF.

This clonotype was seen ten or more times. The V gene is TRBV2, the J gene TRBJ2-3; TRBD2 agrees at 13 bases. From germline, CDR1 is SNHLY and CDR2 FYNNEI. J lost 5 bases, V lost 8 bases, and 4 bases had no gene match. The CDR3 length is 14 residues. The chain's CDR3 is CASPLAGGVDTQYF. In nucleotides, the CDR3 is TGTGCCAGCCCACTAGCGGGAGGGGTAGATACGCAGTATTTT.

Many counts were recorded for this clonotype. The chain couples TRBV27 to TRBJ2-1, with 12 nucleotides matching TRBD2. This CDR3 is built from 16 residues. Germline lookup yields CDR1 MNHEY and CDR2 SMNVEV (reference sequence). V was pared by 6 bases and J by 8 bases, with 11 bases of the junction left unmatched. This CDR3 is CASRPLAGGVGDEQFF. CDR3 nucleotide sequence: TGTGCCAGCAGACCACTAGCGGGAGGTGTCGGCGATGAGCAGTTCTTC.

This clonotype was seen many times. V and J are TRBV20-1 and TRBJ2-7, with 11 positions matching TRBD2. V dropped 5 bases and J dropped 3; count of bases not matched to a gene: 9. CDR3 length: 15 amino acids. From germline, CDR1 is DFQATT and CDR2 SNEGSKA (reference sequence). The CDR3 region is CSAVPRLAGSYEQYF. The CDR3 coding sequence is TGCAGTGCTGTCCCCCGACTAGCGGGAAGCTACGAGCAGTACTTC.

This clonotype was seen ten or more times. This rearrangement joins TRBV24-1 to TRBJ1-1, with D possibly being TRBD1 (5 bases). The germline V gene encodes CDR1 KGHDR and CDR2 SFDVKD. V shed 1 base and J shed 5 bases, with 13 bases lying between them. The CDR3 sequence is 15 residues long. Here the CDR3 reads CATSDLRGSGTEAFF. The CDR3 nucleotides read TGTGCCACCAGTGATTTAAGGGGTTCGGGGACTGAAGCTTTCTTT.

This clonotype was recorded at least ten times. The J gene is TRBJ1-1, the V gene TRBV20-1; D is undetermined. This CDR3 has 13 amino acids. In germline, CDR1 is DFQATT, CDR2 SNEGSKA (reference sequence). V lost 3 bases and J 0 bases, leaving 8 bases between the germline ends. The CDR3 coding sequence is TGCAGTGCTAGGGAACATATGAACACTGAAGCTTTCTTT. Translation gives CSAREHMNTEAFF.

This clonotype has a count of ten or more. As DNA, the CDR3 is TGTGCCAGCAGTCCGAGCGGGCTGAGGGTCGAGCAGTACTTC. Encoded protein: CASSPSGLRVEQYF. The chain uses TRBV12-3 or TRBV12-4 and TRBJ2-7, with D tentatively TRBD2 (6 bases). V was pared by 5 bases and J by 6 bases, with 17 bases between. This CDR3 has 14 amino acids.

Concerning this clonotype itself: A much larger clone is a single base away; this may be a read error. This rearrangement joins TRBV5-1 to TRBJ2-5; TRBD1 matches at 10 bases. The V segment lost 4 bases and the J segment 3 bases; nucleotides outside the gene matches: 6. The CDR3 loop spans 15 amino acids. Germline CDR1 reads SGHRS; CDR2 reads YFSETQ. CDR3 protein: CASSQAGTGEETQYF. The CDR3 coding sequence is TGCGCCAGCAGCCAGGCCGGGACAGGGGAAGAGACCCAGTACTTC. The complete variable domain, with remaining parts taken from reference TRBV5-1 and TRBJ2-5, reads KAGVTQTPRYLIKTRGQQVTLSCSPISGHRSVSWYQQTPGQGLQFLFEYFSETQRNKGNFPGRFSGRQFSNSRSEMNVSTLELGDSALYLCASSQAGTGEETQYFGPGTRLLVL.

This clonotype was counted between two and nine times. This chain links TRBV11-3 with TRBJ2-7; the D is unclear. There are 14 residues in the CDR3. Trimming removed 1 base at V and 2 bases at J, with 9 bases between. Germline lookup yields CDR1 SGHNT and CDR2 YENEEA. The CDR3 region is CASSLGAPPYEQYF. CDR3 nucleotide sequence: TGTGCCAGCAGCTTAGGGGCACCGCCCTACGAGCAGTACTTC. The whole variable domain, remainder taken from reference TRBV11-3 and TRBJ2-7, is EAGVVQSPRYKIIEKKQPVAFWCNPISGHNTLYWYLQNLGQGPELLIRYENEEAVDDSQLPKDRFSAERLKGVDSTLKIQPAELGDSAVYLCASSLGAPPYEQYFGPGTRLTVT.

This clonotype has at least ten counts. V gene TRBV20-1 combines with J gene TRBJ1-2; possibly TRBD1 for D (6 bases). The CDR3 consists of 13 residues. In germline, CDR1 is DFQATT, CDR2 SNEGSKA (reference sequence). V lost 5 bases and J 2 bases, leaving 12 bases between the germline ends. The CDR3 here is CSARTGLNYGYTF. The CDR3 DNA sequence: TGCAGTGCTCGCACAGGGTTAAACTATGGCTACACCTTC.

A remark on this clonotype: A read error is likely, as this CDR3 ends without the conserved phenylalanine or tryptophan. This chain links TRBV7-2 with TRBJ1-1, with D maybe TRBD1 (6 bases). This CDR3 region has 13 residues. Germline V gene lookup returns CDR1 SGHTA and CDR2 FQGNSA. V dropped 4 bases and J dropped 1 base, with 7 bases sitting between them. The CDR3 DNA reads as TGTGCCAGCAGCTGGGGGGCGAACACTGAAGCTTTCTCT. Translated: CASSWGANTEAFS.

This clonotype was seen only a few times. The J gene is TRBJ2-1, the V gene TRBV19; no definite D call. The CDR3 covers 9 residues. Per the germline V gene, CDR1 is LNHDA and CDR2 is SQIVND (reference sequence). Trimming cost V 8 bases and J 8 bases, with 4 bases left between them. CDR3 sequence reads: CASGYEQFF. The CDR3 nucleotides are TGTGCCAGTGGATATGAGCAGTTCTTC.

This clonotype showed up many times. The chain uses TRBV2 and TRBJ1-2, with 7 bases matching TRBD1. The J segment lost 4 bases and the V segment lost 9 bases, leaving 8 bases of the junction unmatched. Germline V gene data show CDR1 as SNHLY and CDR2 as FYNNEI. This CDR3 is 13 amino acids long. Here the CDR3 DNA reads TGTGCCAGTGGTAGGGACAGCTTCTATGGCTACACCTTC. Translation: CASGRDSFYGYTF.

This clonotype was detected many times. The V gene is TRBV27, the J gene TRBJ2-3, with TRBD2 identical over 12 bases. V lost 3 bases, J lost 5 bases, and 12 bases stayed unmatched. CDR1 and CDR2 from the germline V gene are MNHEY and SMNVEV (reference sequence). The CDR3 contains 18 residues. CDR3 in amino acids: CASSFLAGGLTFGDTQYF. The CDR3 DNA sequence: TGTGCCAGCAGTTTCCTAGCGGGAGGGCTCACATTTGGAGATACGCAGTATTTT.

CDR3 nucleotides: TGTGCCAGCAAGATGTCGGGCGAGAACACCGGGGAGCTGTTTTTT. Amino acid sequence: CASKMSGENTGELFF. The V and J genes are TRBV9 and TRBJ2-2; no clear D. V was clipped by 6 bases and J by 1 base, with 13 bases between them. This CDR3 spans 15 amino acids. Germline assignment: CDR1 SGDLS and CDR2 YYNGEE.

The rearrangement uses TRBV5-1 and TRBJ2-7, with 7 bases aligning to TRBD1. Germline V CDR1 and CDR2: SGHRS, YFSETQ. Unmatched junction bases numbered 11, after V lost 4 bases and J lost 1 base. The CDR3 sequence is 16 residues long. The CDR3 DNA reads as TGCGCCAGCAGCACCGGACAGGCCACTTCATCCTACGAGCAGTACTTC. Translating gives CASSTGQATSSYEQYF.

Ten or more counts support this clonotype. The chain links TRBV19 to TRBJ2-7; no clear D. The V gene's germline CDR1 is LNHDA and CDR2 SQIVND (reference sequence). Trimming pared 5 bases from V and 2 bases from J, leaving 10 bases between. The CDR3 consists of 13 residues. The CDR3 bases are TGTGCCAGTAGTTTCGGGTTCGCCTACGAGCAGTACTTC. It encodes CASSFGFAYEQYF.

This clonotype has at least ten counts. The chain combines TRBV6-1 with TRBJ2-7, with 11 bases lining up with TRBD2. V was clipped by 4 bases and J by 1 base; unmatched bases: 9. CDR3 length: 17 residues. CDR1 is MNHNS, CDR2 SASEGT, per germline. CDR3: CASSALGLADSSYEQYF. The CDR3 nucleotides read TGTGCCAGCAGTGCTTTGGGACTAGCGGACTCTTCCTACGAGCAGTACTTC.

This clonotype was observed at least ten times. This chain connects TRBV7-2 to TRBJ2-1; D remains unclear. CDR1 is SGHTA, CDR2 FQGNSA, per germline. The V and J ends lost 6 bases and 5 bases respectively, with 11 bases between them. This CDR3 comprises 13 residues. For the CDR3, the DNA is TGTGCCAGCAGACCCGGACCCAACAATGAGCAGTTCTTC. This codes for CASRPGPNNEQFF.

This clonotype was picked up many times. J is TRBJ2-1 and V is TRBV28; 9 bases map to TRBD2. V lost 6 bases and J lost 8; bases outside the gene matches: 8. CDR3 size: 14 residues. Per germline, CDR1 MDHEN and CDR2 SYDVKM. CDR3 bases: TGTGCCAGCAGCTTTGCGGGAGGGCCAGATGAGCAGTTCTTC. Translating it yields CASSFAGGPDEQFF.

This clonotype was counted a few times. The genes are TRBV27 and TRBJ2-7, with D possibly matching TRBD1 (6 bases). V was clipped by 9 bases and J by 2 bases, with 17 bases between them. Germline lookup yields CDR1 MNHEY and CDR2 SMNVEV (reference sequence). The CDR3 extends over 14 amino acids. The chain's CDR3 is CASGGQEYTYEQYF. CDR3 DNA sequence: TGTGCCAGTGGGGGCCAGGAATACACCTACGAGCAGTACTTC.

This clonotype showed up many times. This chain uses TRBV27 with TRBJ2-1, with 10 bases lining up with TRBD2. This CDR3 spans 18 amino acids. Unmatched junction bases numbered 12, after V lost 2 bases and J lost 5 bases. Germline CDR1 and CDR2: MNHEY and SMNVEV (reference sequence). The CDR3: CASSLPNKLAGRHNEQFF. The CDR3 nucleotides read TGTGCCAGCAGTTTACCAAATAAACTAGCGGGACGACACAATGAGCAGTTCTTC.

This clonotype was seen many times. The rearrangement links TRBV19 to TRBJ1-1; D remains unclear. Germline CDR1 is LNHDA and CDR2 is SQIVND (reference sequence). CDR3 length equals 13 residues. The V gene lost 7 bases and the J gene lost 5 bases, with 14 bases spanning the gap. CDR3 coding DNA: TGTGCCAGTACCCACACAGCTCTAACTGAAGCTTTCTTT. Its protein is CASTHTALTEAFF.